The 3 T cell receptor beta chains listed next were all sequenced from one sample in a study of blood T cell repertoires in COVID-19. Sequencing was performed with immunoSEQ multiplex PCR; in TCRdb, only in-frame clones are kept and a portion is missing. Here the sample spans 140,000 or so clones, over 60% being singletons. The sample was peripheral blood. These receptors were taken from a man in his fifties with acute or convalescent COVID-19.

The rearrangement uses TRBV5-1 and TRBJ1-2; D unresolved. Trimming removed 0 bases at V and 6 bases at J, with 15 bases between. Germline assignment: CDR1 SGHRS and CDR2 YFSETQ. This CDR3 has 15 residues. The CDR3 is CASSLERVQLDGYTF. CDR3 DNA: TGCGCCAGCAGCTTGGAGAGGGTACAGTTGGATGGCTACACCTTC.

The chain is built from TRBV9 and TRBJ2-3, with TRBD2 matching 7 bases. The V segment lost 4 bases and the J segment 4 bases; nucleotides outside the gene matches: 9. Looked up from germline, CDR1 is SGDLS and CDR2 is YYNGEE. The CDR3 is made up of 15 amino acids. As DNA, the CDR3 is TGTGCCAGCAGCAGCGCCGCTAGCGGTTCAGATACGCAGTATTTT. This sequence encodes CASSSAASGSDTQYF.

Only one count was recorded for this clone. The chain has TRBV29-1 and TRBJ2-1; 9 nucleotides align to TRBD2. This CDR3 has 15 amino acids. The trim removed 4 bases at V and 5 bases at J, leaving 9 bases unmatched. The germline V gene encodes CDR1 SQVTM and CDR2 ANQGSEA. CDR3 in DNA: TGCAGCGTTGTTAGCGGGGGAAAAAAACACAATGAGCAGTTCTTC. This encodes CSVVSGGKKHNEQFF.